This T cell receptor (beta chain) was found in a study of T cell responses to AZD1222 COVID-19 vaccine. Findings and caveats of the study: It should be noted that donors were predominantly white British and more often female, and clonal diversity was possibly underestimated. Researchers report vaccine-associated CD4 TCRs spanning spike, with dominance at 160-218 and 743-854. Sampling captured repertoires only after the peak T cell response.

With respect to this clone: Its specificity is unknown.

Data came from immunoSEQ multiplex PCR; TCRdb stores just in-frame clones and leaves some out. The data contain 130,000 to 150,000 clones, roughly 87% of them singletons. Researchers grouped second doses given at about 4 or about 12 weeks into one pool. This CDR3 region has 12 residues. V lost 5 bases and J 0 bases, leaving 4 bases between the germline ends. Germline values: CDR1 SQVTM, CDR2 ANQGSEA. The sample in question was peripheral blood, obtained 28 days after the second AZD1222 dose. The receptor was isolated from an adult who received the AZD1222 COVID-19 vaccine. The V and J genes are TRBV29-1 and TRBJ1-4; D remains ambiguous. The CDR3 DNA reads TGCAGCGTTTTTTCAACTAATGAAAAACTGTTTTTT. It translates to CSVFSTNEKLFF. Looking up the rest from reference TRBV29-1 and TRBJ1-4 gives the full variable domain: SAVISQKPSRDICQRGTSLTIQCQVDSQVTMMFWYRQQPGQSLTLIATANQGSEATYESGFVIDKFPISRPNLTFSTLTVSNMSPEDSSIYLCSVFSTNEKLFFGSGTQLSVL.